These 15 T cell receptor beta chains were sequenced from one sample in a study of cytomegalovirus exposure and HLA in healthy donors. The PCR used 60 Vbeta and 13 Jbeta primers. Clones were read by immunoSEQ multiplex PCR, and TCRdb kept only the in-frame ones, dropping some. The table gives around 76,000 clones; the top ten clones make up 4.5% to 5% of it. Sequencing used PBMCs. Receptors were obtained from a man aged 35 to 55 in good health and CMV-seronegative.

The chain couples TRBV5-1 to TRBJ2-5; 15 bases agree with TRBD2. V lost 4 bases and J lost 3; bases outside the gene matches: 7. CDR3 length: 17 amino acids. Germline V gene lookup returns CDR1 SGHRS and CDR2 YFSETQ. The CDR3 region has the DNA TGCGCCAGCAGCCTGGGACTAGCGGGGGGCGCTAAAGAGACCCAGTACTTC. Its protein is CASSLGLAGGAKETQYF.

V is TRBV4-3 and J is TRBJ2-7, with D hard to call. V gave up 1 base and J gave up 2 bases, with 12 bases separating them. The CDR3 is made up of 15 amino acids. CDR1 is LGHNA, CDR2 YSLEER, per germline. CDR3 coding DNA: TGCGCCAGCAGCCAAGTAGTGGCCAGGACCTACGAGCAGTACTTC. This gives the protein CASSQVVARTYEQYF.

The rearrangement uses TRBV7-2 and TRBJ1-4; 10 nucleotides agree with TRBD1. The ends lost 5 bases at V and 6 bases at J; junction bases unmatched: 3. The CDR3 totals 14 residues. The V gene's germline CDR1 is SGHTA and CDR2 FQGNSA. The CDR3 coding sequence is TGTGCCAGCAGCCCCGGACAGGGGGATGAAAAACTGTTTTTT. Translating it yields CASSPGQGDEKLFF.

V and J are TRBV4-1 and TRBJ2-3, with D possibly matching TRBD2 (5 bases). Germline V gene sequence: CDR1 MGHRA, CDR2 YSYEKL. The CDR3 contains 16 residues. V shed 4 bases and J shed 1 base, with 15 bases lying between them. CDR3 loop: CASSPEPARGTDTQYF. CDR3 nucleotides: TGCGCCAGCAGCCCAGAACCCGCGCGGGGCACAGATACGCAGTATTTT.

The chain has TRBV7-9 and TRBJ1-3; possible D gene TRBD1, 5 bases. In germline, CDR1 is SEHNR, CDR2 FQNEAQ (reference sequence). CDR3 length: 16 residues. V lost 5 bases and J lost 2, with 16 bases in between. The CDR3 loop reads CASSPRPATAGNTIYF. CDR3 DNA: TGTGCCAGCAGCCCGCGCCCCGCGACAGCTGGAAACACCATATATTTT.

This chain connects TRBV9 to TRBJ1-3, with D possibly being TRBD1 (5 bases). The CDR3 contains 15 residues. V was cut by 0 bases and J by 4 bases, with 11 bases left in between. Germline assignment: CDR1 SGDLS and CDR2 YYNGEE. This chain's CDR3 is CASSVGRGSGNTIYF. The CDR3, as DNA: TGTGCCAGCAGCGTAGGGAGGGGTTCGGGAAACACCATATATTTT.

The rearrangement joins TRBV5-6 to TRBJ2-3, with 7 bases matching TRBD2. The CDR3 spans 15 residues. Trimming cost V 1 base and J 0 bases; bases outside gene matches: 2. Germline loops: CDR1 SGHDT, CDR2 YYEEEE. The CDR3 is CASSLRGVSTDTQYF. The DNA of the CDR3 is TGTGCCAGCAGCTTGCGGGGGGTGAGCACAGATACGCAGTATTTT. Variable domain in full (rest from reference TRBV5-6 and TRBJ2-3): DAGVTQSPTHLIKTRGQQVTLRCSPKSGHDTVSWYQQALGQGPQFIFQYYEEEERQRGNFPDRFSGHQFPNYSSELNVNALLLGDSALYLCASSLRGVSTDTQYFGPGTRLTVL.

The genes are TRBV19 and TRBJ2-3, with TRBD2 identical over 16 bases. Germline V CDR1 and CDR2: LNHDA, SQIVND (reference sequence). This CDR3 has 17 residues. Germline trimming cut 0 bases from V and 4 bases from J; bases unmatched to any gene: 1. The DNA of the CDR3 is TGTGCCAGTAGTATAGATGGGACTAGCGGGGGGGCAGATACGCAGTATTTT. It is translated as CASSIDGTSGGADTQYF.

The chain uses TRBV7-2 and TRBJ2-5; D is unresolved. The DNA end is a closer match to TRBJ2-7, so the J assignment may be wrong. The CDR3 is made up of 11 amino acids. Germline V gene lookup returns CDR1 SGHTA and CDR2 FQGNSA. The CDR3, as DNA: TGTGCCAGCAGCTTAATATACGAGCAGTACTTC. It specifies CASSLIYEQYF.

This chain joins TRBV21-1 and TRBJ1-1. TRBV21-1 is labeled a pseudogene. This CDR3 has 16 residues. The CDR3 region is CASKAYESGRDTEAFF. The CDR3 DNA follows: TGTGCCAGCAAAGCCTACGAAAGCGGTCGTGACACTGAAGCTTTCTTT.

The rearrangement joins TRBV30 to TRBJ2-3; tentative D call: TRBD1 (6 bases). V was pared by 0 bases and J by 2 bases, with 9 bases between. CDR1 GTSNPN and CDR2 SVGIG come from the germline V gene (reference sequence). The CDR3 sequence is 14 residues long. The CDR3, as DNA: TGTGCCTGGAGTGTACAGGGCCCCACAGATACGCAGTATTTT. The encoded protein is CAWSVQGPTDTQYF.

CDR3 DNA: TGTGCCAGCAGCTTAGCTGTCGGGGGGGCATCTGGAAACACCATATATTTT. Its translation is CASSLAVGGASGNTIYF. V is TRBV13 and J is TRBJ1-3; TRBD1 is a possible D gene (6 bases). Germline CDR1 PRHDT, CDR2 FYEKMQ (reference sequence). Between the trimmed V and J ends, which lost 1 base and 1 base, there was a span of 14 bases. The CDR3 covers 17 residues.

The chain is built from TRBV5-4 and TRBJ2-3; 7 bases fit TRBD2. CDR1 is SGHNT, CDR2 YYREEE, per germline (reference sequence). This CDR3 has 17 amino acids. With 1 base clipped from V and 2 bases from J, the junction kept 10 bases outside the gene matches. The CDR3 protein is CASSLSPQRGITDTQYF. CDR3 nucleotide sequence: TGTGCCAGCAGCTTGTCCCCCCAGCGGGGAATCACAGATACGCAGTATTTT.

CDR3 bases: TGTGCCAGCAGCTTGGGAGTAGCGGGGGCAGATACGCAGTATTTT. It encodes CASSLGVAGADTQYF. This chain links TRBV5-6 with TRBJ2-3; 9 bases agree with TRBD2. The CDR3 loop spans 15 amino acids. Germline V gene data show CDR1 as SGHDT and CDR2 as YYEEEE. V lost 0 bases and J lost 4; bases outside the gene matches: 3.

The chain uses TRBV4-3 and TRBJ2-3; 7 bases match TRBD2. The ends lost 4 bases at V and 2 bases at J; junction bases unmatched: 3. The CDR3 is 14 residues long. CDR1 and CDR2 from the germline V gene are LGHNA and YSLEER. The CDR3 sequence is CASSPSGYTDTQYF. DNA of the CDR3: TGCGCCAGCAGCCCTAGCGGATACACAGATACGCAGTATTTT.